This entry describes one T cell receptor beta chain. Authors' data handling: Nucleated cell counts were estimated from reference gene primer amplification. Libraries were prepared by immunoSEQ multiplex PCR; TCRdb keeps only in-frame clonotypes and omits some of them. V, J and clone size reflect that table, while D and trimming were determined from the DNA. The sample has some 120,000 clones, roughly 84% seen once; the top ten hold more than 0.9%. V was pared by 0 bases and J by 13 bases, with 15 bases between. Germline CDR1 reads LGHDT; CDR2 reads YNNKEL (reference sequence). This CDR3 is built from 14 residues. This specimen comes from a study of blood T cell repertoires in COVID-19. Study as a whole: There were acute and convalescent COVID-19 samples, and they came from the United States, Italy and Spain. The cDNA or gDNA used as material had been derived from T cells, B-cell-depleted T cells, or PBMCs.

The chain joins TRBV3-1 (or the pseudogene TRBV3-2) to TRBJ2-2, with a possible D match to TRBD1 (5 bases). This TCR was recovered from a woman older than 75 with acute or convalescent COVID-19. Material for sequencing was peripheral blood. The CDR3 reads CASSQDNNRPGLFF. The DNA of the CDR3 is TGTGCCAGCAGCCAAGATAACAACAGGCCGGGGCTGTTTTTT.